One T cell receptor (beta chain) is described in this entry. Using immunoSEQ multiplex PCR, the repertoire was profiled, and TCRdb retains in-frame clones only, with some absent. The repertoire holds roughly 49,000 clones, with 86% as singletons. This specimen comes from a study of blood T cell repertoires in COVID-19. CDR1 and CDR2 from the germline V gene are SGHTA and FQGNSA. The CDR3 has 16 residues. The germline V and J ends were trimmed by 1 base and 0 bases, with 10 bases remaining between them. The receptor comes from a man older than 75 with active COVID-19. The V and J genes are TRBV7-2 and TRBJ2-1; perhaps TRBD2 as D (6 bases). Sequenced material: peripheral blood. CDR3: CASSLGYGGSYNEQFF. For the CDR3, the DNA is TGTGCCAGCAGCTTAGGGTACGGGGGCTCCTACAATGAGCAGTTCTTC.